A single sample is the source of the 15 T cell receptor beta chains below, sequenced in a study of blood T cell repertoires in COVID-19. TCRdb keeps only in-frame clones here, not all; method: immunoSEQ multiplex PCR. The top ten clones hold over 3% of a sample with over 200,000 clones, roughly nine tenths of them seen once. The sequenced sample consisted of PBMCs or T cells enriched from blood (not recorded which). The origin of the receptors is a woman aged 50 to 65 in a cohort exposed to, infected with or recovered from COVID-19 (not recorded which).

The chain carries TRBV3-1 (or the pseudogene TRBV3-2) and TRBJ2-7, with D perhaps matching TRBD1 (6 bases). Trimming left V 2 bases short and J 6 bases short, with 14 bases between. The CDR3 has 14 residues. Germline V gene sequence: CDR1 LGHDT, CDR2 YNNKEL (reference sequence). CDR3: CASSQSQGFSEQYF. CDR3 bases: TGTGCCAGCAGCCAATCGCAGGGGTTCTCCGAGCAGTACTTC.

The rearrangement joins TRBV7-2 to TRBJ1-6; D is unresolved. V gave up 5 bases and J gave up 8 bases, with 10 bases separating them. The CDR3 runs to 13 residues. Germline values: CDR1 SGHTA, CDR2 FQGNSA. The CDR3 DNA sequence: TGTGCCAGCAGCCCCGGGAGGCATTCACCCCTCCACTTT. Its protein product is CASSPGRHSPLHF. Together with reference TRBV7-2 and TRBJ1-6, the CDR3 gives the full variable domain: GAGVSQSPSNKVTEKGKDVELRCDPISGHTALYWYRQSLGQGLEFLIYFQGNSAPDKSGLPSDRFSAERTGGSVSTLTIQRTQQEDSAVYLCASSPGRHSPLHFGNGTRLTVT.

V gene TRBV7-2 combines with J gene TRBJ2-3; TRBD2 aligns across 7 bases. Unmatched junction bases numbered 8, after V lost 4 bases and J lost 1 base. The CDR3 consists of 16 residues. Germline lookup yields CDR1 SGHTA and CDR2 FQGNSA. The CDR3 loop reads CASSYGGSGGTDTQYF. The CDR3 DNA reads TGTGCCAGCAGCTACGGGGGGAGCGGGGGCACAGATACGCAGTATTTT.

The V and J genes are TRBV5-6 and TRBJ1-2; D unresolved. Germline assignment: CDR1 SGHDT and CDR2 YYEEEE. V was clipped by 4 bases and J by 6 bases, with 7 bases between them. This CDR3 has 11 amino acids. The CDR3 protein is CASSLTDGYTF. CDR3 nucleotides: TGTGCCAGCAGCCTCACTGATGGCTACACCTTC.

J is TRBJ1-2 and V is TRBV7-9; D unresolved. V was trimmed by 5 bases and J by 7 bases, leaving 11 bases between them. Germline CDR1 SEHNR, CDR2 FQNEAQ (reference sequence). This CDR3 contains 12 residues. The chain's CDR3 is CASSPPSGGYTF. Written as DNA, the CDR3 is TGTGCCAGCAGCCCCCCCAGCGGTGGCTACACCTTC. Looking up the rest from reference TRBV7-9 and TRBJ1-2 gives the full variable domain: DTGVSQNPRHKITKRGQNVTFRCDPISEHNRLYWYRQTLGQGPEFLTYFQNEAQLEKSRLLSDRFSAERPKGSFSTLEIQRTEQGDSAMYLCASSPPSGGYTFGSGTRLTVV.

This rearrangement joins TRBV4-1 to TRBJ1-2; 10 nucleotides line up with TRBD1. Per germline, CDR1 MGHRA and CDR2 YSYEKL. V shed 0 bases, J shed 8 bases, and the junction held 9 bases outside the gene matches. The CDR3 extends over 16 amino acids. The CDR3 DNA is TGCGCCAGCAGCCAAGATCAGGGGGACAGGGGTCCGGGCTACACCTTC. It encodes CASSQDQGDRGPGYTF.

This clone has only a few counts. The rearrangement links TRBV30 to TRBJ1-2, with 9 bases matching TRBD1. The CDR3 is 14 amino acids. The germline V gene encodes CDR1 GTSNPN and CDR2 SVGIG (reference sequence). Unmatched junction bases numbered 11, after V lost 5 bases and J lost 7 bases. CDR3 residues: CAWETTGGVSGYTF. The CDR3 region has the DNA TGTGCCTGGGAGACAACAGGGGGCGTTAGTGGCTACACCTTC.

The rearrangement joins TRBV4-2 to TRBJ1-4; D not resolved. This CDR3 has 15 residues. The germline CDR1 and CDR2 sequences are LGHNA and YNFKEQ. V lost 0 bases to trimming and J lost 4 bases, with 9 bases between them. CDR3 in amino acids: CASSQEARNNEKLFF. The DNA for the CDR3 is TGTGCCAGCAGCCAAGAGGCGAGGAATAATGAAAAACTGTTTTTT.

The rearrangement uses TRBV4-1 and TRBJ2-7, with D perhaps TRBD1 (6 bases). In germline, CDR1 is MGHRA, CDR2 YSYEKL. The ends were cut back, 1 base at V and 5 bases at J, with 15 bases in the middle. The CDR3 covers 15 residues. CDR3 in amino acids: CASSQGPGEWNEQYF. The CDR3 DNA reads as TGCGCCAGCAGCCAAGGGCCAGGGGAGTGGAACGAGCAGTACTTC.

This clone was counted between two and nine times. The rearrangement joins TRBV24-1 to TRBJ2-2; D possibly corresponds to TRBD1 (5 bases). Germline CDR1 and CDR2: KGHDR and SFDVKD. The CDR3 is made up of 15 amino acids. The germline V and J ends were trimmed by 4 bases and 7 bases, with 15 bases remaining between them. The CDR3 loop reads CATSDPREGVGELFF. The CDR3 nucleotides are TGTGCCACCAGTGACCCCAGGGAAGGGGTCGGGGAGCTGTTTTTT.

This rearrangement joins TRBV27 to TRBJ1-1; TRBD1 matches at 10 bases. The CDR3 consists of 15 residues. The V gene end was trimmed by 5 bases and the J gene end by 5 bases; junction bases not matched to a gene: 8. CDR1 and CDR2 (germline): MNHEY, SMNVEV (reference sequence). CDR3 DNA: TGTGCCAGCAGTCCGGACAGGGGGAGGAATACTGAAGCTTTCTTT. Translated: CASSPDRGRNTEAFF.

This clone was seen just once. The rearrangement links TRBV6-5 to TRBJ1-4; 7 nucleotides agree with TRBD1. This CDR3 contains 13 residues. V shed 5 bases and J 7 bases; nucleotides not matched to a gene: 4. Germline V gene data show CDR1 as MNHEY and CDR2 as SVGAGI. This CDR3 reads CASSPQGGEKLFF. CDR3 coding DNA: TGTGCCAGCAGTCCGCAGGGGGGTGAAAAACTGTTTTTT.

This clone came up once. This chain connects TRBV28 to TRBJ1-6, with a weak D call TRBD1 (5 bases). The ends were cut back, 3 bases at V and 9 bases at J, with 12 bases in the middle. Germline V gene data show CDR1 as MDHEN and CDR2 as SYDVKM. The CDR3 runs 14 residues. DNA for the CDR3: TGTGCCAGCAGTTTCTCCAGGGTCAGTTCACCCCTCCACTTT. Residues: CASSFSRVSSPLHF.

The V and J genes are TRBV30 and TRBJ2-2; TRBD1 aligns across 9 bases. The junction had 3 bases not matched to a gene; V was cut back by 3 bases and J by 1 base. The CDR3 loop spans 15 amino acids. Germline V gives CDR1 GTSNPN, CDR2 SVGIG (reference sequence). DNA of the CDR3: TGTGCCTGGAGGTCGGGACAGGGGAACACCGGGGAGCTGTTTTTT. Its protein is CAWRSGQGNTGELFF.

This clone was detected once. V usage is TRBV6-2 or TRBV6-3 and J usage is TRBJ2-2, with D perhaps matching TRBD1 (5 bases). Trimming took off 0 bases at V and 4 bases at J, with 9 bases between the two ends. Germline CDR1 reads MNHEY; CDR2 reads SVGEGT. CDR3 length equals 15 residues. DNA for the CDR3: TGTGCCAGCAGTTACTCCGGGCAGGGCACCGGGGAGCTGTTTTTT. As protein: CASSYSGQGTGELFF.